These 3 T cell receptor beta chains originate from one sample sequenced in a study of post-analysis software for immune sequencing data (dated by TCRdb to 2014 to 2015). What the work shows at the level of the full study, not this receptor alone: Significantly higher frequencies in patients than in controls were found for roughly five TRBV segments, including TRBV5-6, TRBV5-1 and TRBV20-1.

The library was obtained by PCR. Sequencing instrument: Illumina HiSeq 2500. To reduce PCR and sequencing biases, unique molecular identifiers were built into the TCR beta cDNA libraries. TCRdb ran its own pipeline on the public reads, namely fastp trimming at Q25 and MiXCR clone calling, and kept in-frame beta chains. Rows with a matching CDR3 protein are joined into one entry that keeps the most common DNA and genes. Recorded for this sample are about 800,000 distinct CDR3 sequences; roughly 27% of them occurred a single time. More than 0.45% of the sample rests with the top ten. These receptors' antigens are unknown. The sequenced sample was blood. The receptors originated from a girl aged 5-17 years with multiple sclerosis.

This clonotype was seen only a few times. This chain joins TRBV3-1 and TRBJ2-7, with a tentative D call TRBD1 (7 bases). From germline, CDR1 is LGHDT and CDR2 YNNKEL (reference sequence). The CDR3 sequence is 19 residues long. Trimming stripped 0 bases from V and 4 bases from J, with 25 bases between. CDR3 residues: CASSQENRRGPILGYEQYF. CDR3 sequence (DNA): TGTGCCAGCAGCCAAGAAAATCGGAGGGGGCCTATCCTCGGGTACGAGCAGTACTTC.

V is TRBV27 and J is TRBJ2-5, with 12 positions matching TRBD2. The closer fit of TRBJ2-7 to the DNA end suggests the J call may be wrong. The germline V gene encodes CDR1 MNHEY and CDR2 SMNVEV (reference sequence). The CDR3 is made up of 14 amino acids. The CDR3 protein is CASSLRLAGVEQYF. In DNA, the CDR3 is TGTGCCAGCAGTCTCCGACTAGCGGGGGTCGAGCAGTACTTC.

This clonotype was picked up many times. V gene TRBV7-2 combines with J gene TRBJ2-3; D may be TRBD1 or TRBD2 (5 bases each). Between the trimmed V and J ends, which lost 1 base and 4 bases, there was a span of 12 bases. Germline CDR1 SGHTA, CDR2 FQGNSA. The CDR3 is 15 amino acids. CDR3 coding DNA: TGTGCCAGCAGCTTAGATAGGGGAGCGGCAGATACGCAGTATTTT. Translating it yields CASSLDRGAADTQYF.